The 12 T cell receptor beta chains below come from one sample, sequenced in a study of cytomegalovirus exposure and HLA in healthy donors. Sequenced by immunoSEQ multiplex PCR; TCRdb stores in-frame clones only, minus some. Altogether fewer than 85,000 clones are present, 94% being singletons, with the ten largest covering 0.5% to 0.75%. The sequencing input was PBMCs. The receptors here all came from a woman younger than 30 in good health and CMV-seronegative.

In DNA, the CDR3 is TGTGCCAGCAGTTTCAGCTTGGAGTACAATGAGCAGTTCTTC. Translating it yields CASSFSLEYNEQFF. This chain uses TRBV28 with TRBJ2-1, with D uncertain. V was cut by 3 bases and J by 4 bases, with 10 bases left in between. The CDR3 loop spans 14 amino acids. Germline V gives CDR1 MDHEN, CDR2 SYDVKM.

This clone was found once. The rearrangement joins TRBV5-1 to TRBJ2-2, with a weak D call TRBD2 (5 bases). Trimming removed 4 bases at V and 3 bases at J, with 10 bases between. CDR3 length: 14 amino acids. Per germline, CDR1 SGHRS and CDR2 YFSETQ. This CDR3 is CASSKEGDTGELFF. The CDR3 bases are TGCGCCAGCAGCAAAGAGGGAGACACCGGGGAGCTGTTTTTT. The full variable domain, rest sourced from reference TRBV5-1 and TRBJ2-2, is KAGVTQTPRYLIKTRGQQVTLSCSPISGHRSVSWYQQTPGQGLQFLFEYFSETQRNKGNFPGRFSGRQFSNSRSEMNVSTLELGDSALYLCASSKEGDTGELFFGEGSRLTVL.

The gene calls are TRBV5-1 and TRBJ2-3; D perhaps matches TRBD1 (6 bases). The CDR3 sequence is 16 residues long. Per germline, CDR1 SGHRS and CDR2 YFSETQ. V was trimmed by 4 bases and J by 0 bases, leaving 15 bases between them. CDR3 nucleotides: TGCGCCAGCAGCCCGGGGACAACCACGAGCACAGATACGCAGTATTTT. Encoded protein: CASSPGTTTSTDTQYF.

The chain joins TRBV10-3 to TRBJ1-6; possible D gene TRBD1, 5 bases. In germline, CDR1 is ENHRY, CDR2 SYGVKD. The germline V and J ends were trimmed by 2 bases and 0 bases, with 11 bases remaining between them. CDR3 length: 17 amino acids. As DNA, the CDR3 is TGTGCCATCAGTGAGAGCCAGGGAAGCTCCTATAATTCACCCCTCCACTTT. This gives the protein CAISESQGSSYNSPLHF.

This clone showed up just once. V usage is TRBV10-3 and J usage is TRBJ2-7; no definite D call. V was trimmed by 0 bases and J by 2 bases, leaving 17 bases between them. CDR1 and CDR2 (germline): ENHRY, SYGVKD. The CDR3 runs to 17 residues. This CDR3 is CAISESNSPAGAYEQYF. The CDR3 nucleotides read TGTGCCATCAGTGAGTCGAATTCCCCAGCCGGAGCCTACGAGCAGTACTTC.

The chain employs TRBV6-1 and TRBJ2-4; tentatively, D is TRBD2 (5 bases). Germline-derived CDR1 and CDR2 are MNHNS and SASEGT. The CDR3 consists of 15 residues. V dropped 1 base and J dropped 10 bases, with 17 bases sitting between them. The chain's CDR3 is CASSEEPSGSRIQYF. Here the CDR3 DNA reads TGTGCCAGCAGTGAAGAGCCCTCGGGATCTAGGATTCAGTACTTC.

The gene calls are TRBV28 and TRBJ2-7; 10 bases line up with TRBD1. The germline CDR1 and CDR2 sequences are MDHEN and SYDVKM. The CDR3 consists of 16 residues. After removal of 5 bases from V and 4 bases from J, the junction contained 11 bases not matched to a gene. The CDR3 protein is CASSLPPGQGKYEQYF. The CDR3 nucleotides read TGTGCCAGCAGTCTCCCCCCGGGACAGGGGAAATACGAGCAGTACTTC.

The V and J genes are TRBV4-1 and TRBJ2-3; 10 nucleotides match TRBD1. The CDR3 has 18 residues. V shed 4 bases, J shed 6 bases, and the junction held 16 bases outside the gene matches. The V gene's germline CDR1 is MGHRA and CDR2 YSYEKL. CDR3 sequence (DNA): TGCGCCAGCAGCCTCCGACGGGACAGGGGAGGTCTCCCGGATACGCAGTATTTT. Its translation: CASSLRRDRGGLPDTQYF.

The chain recombines TRBV28 with TRBJ2-7; 8 bases line up with TRBD1. CDR1 is MDHEN, CDR2 SYDVKM, per germline. There are 16 residues in the CDR3. V was clipped by 4 bases and J by 2 bases; unmatched bases: 10. Written as DNA, the CDR3 is TGTGCCAGCAGTTCCCCCGGTCAGGGGGCCCCCTACGAGCAGTACTTC. This translates into CASSSPGQGAPYEQYF.

The CDR3 coding sequence is TGTGCTAGTGTCATGTCAGGGGGCAATCAGCCCCAGCATTTT. It is translated as CASVMSGGNQPQHF. The V and J genes are TRBV12-5 and TRBJ1-5, with a tentative D call TRBD1 (6 bases). The CDR3 consists of 14 residues. Trimming removed 7 bases at V and 2 bases at J, with 12 bases between. Germline V gives CDR1 LGHNT, CDR2 FRNRAP.

The rearrangement joins TRBV5-1 to TRBJ2-1, with unresolved D. This CDR3 is 13 amino acids long. Germline CDR1 reads SGHRS; CDR2 reads YFSETQ. The germline V and J ends were trimmed by 4 bases and 0 bases, with 5 bases remaining between them. CDR3 residues: CASSRPSYNEQFF. The CDR3 DNA follows: TGCGCCAGCAGCCGTCCCTCCTACAATGAGCAGTTCTTC.

V usage is TRBV18 and J usage is TRBJ2-7, with TRBD1 matching over 11 bases. V lost 2 bases, J lost 6 bases, and 6 bases stayed unmatched. This CDR3 has 15 amino acids. Looked up from germline, CDR1 is KGHSH and CDR2 is LQKENI. The CDR3 DNA sequence: TGTGCCAGCTCACCAGGACAGGGGGCCGAGATCGAGCAGTACTTC. This codes for CASSPGQGAEIEQYF.